A selection of T cell receptor beta chains follows, all from one sample in a study of blood T cell repertoires in COVID-19. The repertoire was sequenced with immunoSEQ multiplex PCR; TCRdb's copy has only in-frame clones and lacks some. The sample lists about 130,000 clones, about 82% occurring once. Sequences were obtained from peripheral blood. The origin of the receptors is a human donor in a cohort sampled during active COVID-19. The CDR3 runs from the conserved cysteine through the conserved F or W. A D gene is named only where the DNA matches it firmly. Rows give clone size only sometimes, using once, few, many, or a class for an expanded clone.

abundance: .
v_gene: TRBV7-9
j_gene: TRBJ1-3
d_gene: .
CDR3aa: CASSRQGLSGNTIYF
CDR3nt: TGTGCCAGCAGCCGCCAGGGACTATCTGGAAACACCATATATTTT

abundance: .
v_gene: TRBV5-1
j_gene: TRBJ2-2
d_gene: .
CDR3aa: CASSPVGPPSTGELFF
CDR3nt: TGCGCCAGCAGCCCGGTGGGGCCTCCTTCCACCGGGGAGCTGTTTTTT

abundance: .
v_gene: TRBV6-2/TRBV6-3
j_gene: TRBJ2-1
d_gene: .
CDR3aa: CASSMDLNYNEQFF
CDR3nt: TGTGCCAGCAGCATGGACTTAAACTACAATGAGCAGTTCTTC

abundance: .
v_gene: TRBV6-5
j_gene: TRBJ2-2
d_gene: .
CDR3aa: CATRSGGPNTGELFF
CDR3nt: TGTGCCACCCGATCGGGGGGCCCGAACACCGGGGAGCTGTTTTTT

abundance: .
v_gene: TRBV11-2
j_gene: TRBJ2-6
d_gene: .
CDR3aa: CASSLDLAGANVLTF
CDR3nt: TGTGCCAGCAGCTTAGATCTCGCTGGGGCCAACGTCCTGACTTTC

abundance: .
v_gene: TRBV11-2
j_gene: TRBJ1-2
d_gene: .
CDR3aa: CASSFSRDGGYTF
CDR3nt: TGTGCCAGCAGCTTTTCCAGGGATGGCGGCTACACCTTC

abundance: .
v_gene: TRBV9
j_gene: TRBJ1-1
d_gene: .
CDR3aa: CASSVTGNTEAFF
CDR3nt: TGTGCCAGCAGCGTAACAGGTAACACTGAAGCTTTCTTT

abundance: .
v_gene: TRBV5-5
j_gene: TRBJ1-5
d_gene: TRBD1
CDR3aa: CASSMGQGDQPQHF
CDR3nt: TGTGCCAGCAGCATGGGACAGGGGGATCAGCCCCAGCATTTT

abundance: .
v_gene: TRBV7-5
j_gene: TRBJ2-6
d_gene: .
CDR3aa: CARSSTGFRAPGKRTGANVLTF
CDR3nt: TGTGCCAGAAGCTCTACGGGGTTTCGGGCCCCGGGCAAGCGGACTGGGGCCAACGTCCTGACTTTC

abundance: .
v_gene: TRBV2
j_gene: TRBJ2-3
d_gene: .
CDR3aa: CASSLTDTQYF
CDR3nt: TGTGCCAGCAGCCTAACGGATACGCAGTATTTT

abundance: .
v_gene: TRBV4-3
j_gene: TRBJ1-2
d_gene: .
CDR3aa: CASSQDRQVGYTF
CDR3nt: TGCGCCAGCAGCCAAGACAGGCAGGTTGGCTACACCTTC

abundance: .
v_gene: TRBV28
j_gene: TRBJ2-3
d_gene: .
CDR3aa: CASSLGTGSTDTQYF
CDR3nt: TGTGCCAGCAGTTTGGGAACAGGGTCCACAGATACGCAGTATTTT

abundance: .
v_gene: TRBV18
j_gene: TRBJ2-2
d_gene: TRBD1
CDR3aa: CASSPAGQGSTGELFF
CDR3nt: TGTGCCAGCTCACCAGCGGGACAGGGTTCGACCGGGGAGCTGTTTTTT

abundance: .
v_gene: TRBV5-6
j_gene: TRBJ1-2
d_gene: TRBD1
CDR3aa: CASSLTGVYGYTF
CDR3nt: TGTGCCAGCAGCTTGACAGGGGTGTACGGCTACACCTTC

abundance: few
v_gene: TRBV7-9
j_gene: TRBJ2-3
d_gene: TRBD2
CDR3aa: CASSLGLAGAPDTQYF
CDR3nt: TGTGCCAGCAGCTTAGGGCTAGCGGGAGCTCCAGATACGCAGTATTTT

abundance: .
v_gene: TRBV5-6
j_gene: TRBJ2-1
d_gene: TRBD2
CDR3aa: CASSLGRLAGRFNEQFF
CDR3nt: TGTGCCAGCAGCTTGGGAAGATTAGCGGGACGCTTCAATGAGCAGTTCTTC

abundance: .
v_gene: TRBV6-5
j_gene: TRBJ2-1
d_gene: .
CDR3aa: CASSYSNYLNEQFF
CDR3nt: TGTGCCAGCAGTTACTCGAACTACCTCAATGAGCAGTTCTTC

abundance: .
v_gene: TRBV9
j_gene: TRBJ1-1
d_gene: TRBD1
CDR3aa: CASSVDRGRTEAFF
CDR3nt: TGTGCCAGCAGCGTGGACAGGGGGCGAACTGAAGCTTTCTTT

abundance: .
v_gene: TRBV7-2
j_gene: TRBJ2-1
d_gene: .
CDR3aa: CASSLRGSSYNEQFF
CDR3nt: TGTGCCAGCAGCTTACGTGGCAGCTCCTACAATGAGCAGTTCTTC

abundance: .
v_gene: TRBV4-3
j_gene: TRBJ1-1
d_gene: .
CDR3aa: CASSQDRMAGTEAFF
CDR3nt: TGCGCCAGCAGCCAAGATCGAATGGCGGGCACTGAAGCTTTCTTT

abundance: .
v_gene: TRBV4-1
j_gene: TRBJ2-3
d_gene: TRBD2
CDR3aa: CASSVTRGASGTYTDTQYF
CDR3nt: TGCGCCAGCAGCGTTACGAGAGGGGCTAGCGGGACCTACACAGATACGCAGTATTTT

abundance: few
v_gene: TRBV9
j_gene: TRBJ2-5
d_gene: .
CDR3aa: CASSLGGIRKETQYF
CDR3nt: TGTGCCAGCAGCCTTGGCGGGATCCGTAAGGAGACCCAGTACTTC

abundance: .
v_gene: TRBV3-1/TRBV3-2
j_gene: TRBJ2-1
d_gene: TRBD2
CDR3aa: CASSLGTSGKPRAYNEQFF
CDR3nt: TGTGCCAGCAGCCTCGGGACTAGCGGGAAGCCCAGGGCGTACAATGAGCAGTTCTTC

abundance: .
v_gene: TRBV11-2
j_gene: TRBJ2-1
d_gene: TRBD2
CDR3aa: CASSPISGRSHNEQFF
CDR3nt: TGTGCCAGCAGCCCCATTAGCGGGAGGTCCCACAATGAGCAGTTCTTC

abundance: .
v_gene: TRBV2
j_gene: TRBJ1-3
d_gene: .
CDR3aa: CASVKETGGNTIYF
CDR3nt: TGTGCCAGCGTTAAGGAGACAGGAGGAAACACCATATATTTT

abundance: .
v_gene: TRBV6-5
j_gene: TRBJ2-3
d_gene: .
CDR3aa: CASSSRAASTDTQYF
CDR3nt: TGTGCCAGCAGTAGTCGAGCCGCTAGCACAGATACGCAGTATTTT

abundance: .
v_gene: TRBV12-3/TRBV12-4
j_gene: TRBJ2-5
d_gene: .
CDR3aa: CASSIEGEETQYF
CDR3nt: TGTGCCAGCAGTATAGAGGGGGAGGAGACCCAGTACTTC

abundance: .
v_gene: TRBV9
j_gene: TRBJ1-3
d_gene: TRBD1
CDR3aa: CASSVARQGASGNTIYF
CDR3nt: TGTGCCAGCAGCGTAGCCAGGCAGGGGGCGTCCGGAAACACCATATATTTT

abundance: .
v_gene: TRBV4-1
j_gene: TRBJ2-5
d_gene: TRBD1
CDR3aa: CASSQADRGQETQYF
CDR3nt: TGCGCCAGCAGCCAAGCGGACAGGGGCCAAGAGACCCAGTACTTC

abundance: .
v_gene: TRBV6-2/TRBV6-3
j_gene: TRBJ2-7
d_gene: .
CDR3aa: CASSDPTYRASYEQYF
CDR3nt: TGTGCCAGCAGTGACCCGACCTACAGGGCTAGCTACGAGCAGTACTTC

abundance: .
v_gene: TRBV6-5
j_gene: TRBJ2-6
d_gene: .
CDR3aa: CASRLGGSGANVLTF
CDR3nt: TGTGCCAGCAGACTAGGCGGCTCTGGGGCCAACGTCCTGACTTTC

abundance: .
v_gene: TRBV18
j_gene: TRBJ1-2
d_gene: TRBD1
CDR3aa: CASSPRSRTGGTNYGYTF
CDR3nt: TGTGCCAGCTCACCACGATCTCGGACAGGGGGCACTAACTATGGCTACACCTTC

abundance: .
v_gene: TRBV9
j_gene: TRBJ1-1
d_gene: TRBD1
CDR3aa: CASSRGTGVNTEAFF
CDR3nt: TGTGCCAGCAGCCGCGGGACAGGGGTGAACACTGAAGCTTTCTTT

abundance: .
v_gene: TRBV5-6
j_gene: TRBJ2-1
d_gene: .
CDR3aa: CASSLQYAVAAPYNEQFF
CDR3nt: TGTGCCAGCAGCTTGCAGTACGCGGTAGCGGCACCCTACAATGAGCAGTTCTTC

abundance: .
v_gene: TRBV6-2/TRBV6-3
j_gene: TRBJ1-2
d_gene: .
CDR3aa: CASSRRDYGYTF
CDR3nt: TGTGCCAGCAGTAGACGGGACTATGGCTACACCTTC

abundance: .
v_gene: TRBV28
j_gene: TRBJ2-1
d_gene: TRBD2
CDR3aa: CASSFSGRVQFF
CDR3nt: TGTGCCAGCAGTTTTAGCGGGAGGGTGCAGTTCTTC

abundance: .
v_gene: TRBV24-1
j_gene: TRBJ2-1
d_gene: TRBD1
CDR3aa: CATSPDRGRFNEQFF
CDR3nt: TGTGCCACCAGTCCGGACAGGGGGCGTTTTAATGAGCAGTTCTTC

abundance: .
v_gene: TRBV9
j_gene: TRBJ2-1
d_gene: TRBD2
CDR3aa: CASSDSGRRQFF
CDR3nt: TGTGCCAGCAGCGATAGCGGGAGAAGGCAGTTCTTC

abundance: .
v_gene: TRBV25-1
j_gene: TRBJ2-4
d_gene: TRBD1
CDR3aa: CASSGTTGIKNIQYF
CDR3nt: TGTGCCAGCAGTGGTACGACAGGGATCAAAAACATTCAGTACTTC

abundance: .
v_gene: TRBV11-3
j_gene: TRBJ2-1
d_gene: TRBD2
CDR3aa: CASSPGLAGSDEQFF
CDR3nt: TGTGCCAGCAGCCCTGGACTAGCGGGAAGCGATGAGCAGTTCTTC

abundance: .
v_gene: TRBV5-4
j_gene: TRBJ1-4
d_gene: TRBD1
CDR3aa: CASSRRQGDEKLFF
CDR3nt: TGTGCCAGCAGCCGAAGACAGGGGGATGAAAAACTGTTTTTT

abundance: .
v_gene: TRBV7-2
j_gene: TRBJ2-5
d_gene: .
CDR3aa: CASRDYGETQYF
CDR3nt: TGTGCCAGCAGGGACTACGGGGAGACCCAGTACTTC

abundance: .
v_gene: TRBV28
j_gene: TRBJ2-3
d_gene: TRBD2
CDR3aa: CASSPIGAGGDMAQYF
CDR3nt: TGTGCCAGCAGTCCGATAGGAGCGGGGGGGGATATGGCGCAGTATTTT

abundance: few
v_gene: TRBV25-1
j_gene: TRBJ1-1
d_gene: .
CDR3aa: CASTRQLGSTEAFF
CDR3nt: TGTGCCAGCACTCGACAGCTTGGCAGCACTGAAGCTTTCTTT

abundance: .
v_gene: TRBV5-1
j_gene: TRBJ1-1
d_gene: TRBD1
CDR3aa: CASRFSGGVWTEAFF
CDR3nt: TGCGCCAGCAGATTTTCAGGGGGCGTTTGGACTGAAGCTTTCTTT